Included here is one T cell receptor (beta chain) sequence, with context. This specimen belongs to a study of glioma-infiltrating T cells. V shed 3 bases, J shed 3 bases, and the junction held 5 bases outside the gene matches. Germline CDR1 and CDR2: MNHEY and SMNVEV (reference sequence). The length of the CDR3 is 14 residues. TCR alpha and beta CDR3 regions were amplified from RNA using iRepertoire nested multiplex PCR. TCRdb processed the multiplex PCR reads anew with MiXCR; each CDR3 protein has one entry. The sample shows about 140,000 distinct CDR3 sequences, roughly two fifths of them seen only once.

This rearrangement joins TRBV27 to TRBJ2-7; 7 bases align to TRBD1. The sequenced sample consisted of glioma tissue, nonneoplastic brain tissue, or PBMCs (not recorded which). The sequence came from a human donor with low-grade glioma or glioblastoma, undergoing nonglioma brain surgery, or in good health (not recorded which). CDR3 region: CASSLTGNLYEQYF. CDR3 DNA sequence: TGTGCCAGCAGTTTGACAGGGAACCTCTACGAGCAGTACTTC.